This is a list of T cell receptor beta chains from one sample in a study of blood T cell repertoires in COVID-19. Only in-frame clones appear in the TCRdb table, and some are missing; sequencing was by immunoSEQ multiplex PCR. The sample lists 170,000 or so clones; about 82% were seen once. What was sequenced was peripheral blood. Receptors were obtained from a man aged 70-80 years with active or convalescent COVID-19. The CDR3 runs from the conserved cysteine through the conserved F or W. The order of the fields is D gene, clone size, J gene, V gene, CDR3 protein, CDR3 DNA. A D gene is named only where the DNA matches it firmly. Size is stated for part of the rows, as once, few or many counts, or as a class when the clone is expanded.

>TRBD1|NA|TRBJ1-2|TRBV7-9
CASSWTGGSYGYTF
TGTGCCAGCAGTTGGACAGGGGGGAGCTATGGCTACACCTTC
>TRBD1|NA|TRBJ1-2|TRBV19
CASISLTRGPEGYTF
TGTGCCAGTATCTCCCTTACAAGGGGGCCGGAGGGCTACACCTTC
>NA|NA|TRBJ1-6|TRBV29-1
CSVVRSSSYNSPLHF
TGCAGCGTTGTGAGGTCGAGCTCCTATAATTCACCCCTCCACTTT
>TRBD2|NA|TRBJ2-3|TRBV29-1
CSVDGLAESTDTQYF
TGCAGCGTTGATGGACTAGCGGAAAGCACAGATACGCAGTATTTT
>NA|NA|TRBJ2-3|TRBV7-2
CASSSVGDTQYF
TGTGCCAGCAGCTCGGTCGGAGATACGCAGTATTTT
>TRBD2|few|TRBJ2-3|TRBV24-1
CATSDGTSGNYTQYF
TGTGCCACCAGTGACGGGACTAGCGGGAATTATACGCAGTATTTT
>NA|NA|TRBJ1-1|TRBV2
CASIDTYTEAFF
TGTGCCAGCATAGACACCTACACTGAAGCTTTCTTT
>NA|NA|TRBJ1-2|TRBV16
CASSQWRDGYTF
TGTGCCAGCAGCCAATGGAGGGACGGCTACACCTTC
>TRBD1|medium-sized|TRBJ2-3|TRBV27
CASGDRTVTDTQYF
TGTGCCAGCGGGGACAGAACAGTCACAGATACGCAGTATTTT
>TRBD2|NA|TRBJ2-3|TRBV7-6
CASSLSPSGSTDTQYF
TGTGCCAGCAGCTTAAGTCCTAGCGGGAGTACAGATACGCAGTATTTT
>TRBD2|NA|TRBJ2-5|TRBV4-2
CASSQAGGPQETQYF
TGTGCCAGCAGCCAAGCGGGAGGCCCGCAAGAGACCCAGTACTTC
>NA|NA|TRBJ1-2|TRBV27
CASSPHGSGGAGYTF
TGTGCCAGCAGTCCTCACGGCTCGGGGGGCGCGGGCTACACCTTC
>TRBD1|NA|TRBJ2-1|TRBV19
CASSPQGQLYNEQFF
TGTGCCAGTAGTCCCCAGGGACAGCTCTACAATGAGCAGTTCTTC
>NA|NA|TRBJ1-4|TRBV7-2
CASSASGTMIEKLFF
TGTGCCAGCAGCGCATCCGGGACAATGATTGAAAAACTGTTTTTT
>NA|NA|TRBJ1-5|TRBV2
CASSEFPGGAGQPQHF
TGTGCCAGCAGTGAATTCCCGGGGGGCGCGGGTCAGCCCCAGCATTTT
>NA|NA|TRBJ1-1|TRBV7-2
CASSLTPMNTEAFF
TGTGCCAGCAGCCTTACACCAATGAACACTGAAGCTTTCTTT
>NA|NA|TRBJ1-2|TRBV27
CASALAGNYGYTF
TGTGCCAGCGCCTTGGCAGGGAACTATGGCTACACCTTC
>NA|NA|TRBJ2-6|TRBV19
CASSSSTSGANVLTF
TGTGCCAGTAGTAGCAGTACCTCTGGGGCCAACGTCCTGACTTTC
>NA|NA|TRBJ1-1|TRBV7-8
CASSLAGRAFEAFF
TGTGCCAGCAGCTTAGCAGGGCGGGCTTTTGAAGCTTTCTTT
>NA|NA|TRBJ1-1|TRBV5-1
CASSLRTTINTEAFF
TGCGCCAGCAGCTTACGGACAACGATTAACACTGAAGCTTTCTTT
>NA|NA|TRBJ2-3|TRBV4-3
CASSQNLADTQYF
TGCGCCAGCAGCCAAAATCTAGCGGATACGCAGTATTTT
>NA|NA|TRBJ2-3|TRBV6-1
CASSEFLGRGTDTQYF
TGTGCCAGCAGTGAATTCCTTGGCAGGGGCACAGATACGCAGTATTTT
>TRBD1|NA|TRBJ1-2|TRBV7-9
CASRRALETGDYGYTF
TGTGCCAGCAGACGAGCCCTCGAGACAGGGGACTATGGCTACACCTTC
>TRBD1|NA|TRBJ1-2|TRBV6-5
CASRTGIDYGYTF
TGTGCCAGCCGGACAGGGATAGACTATGGCTACACCTTC
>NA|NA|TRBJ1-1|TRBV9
CASSVEHRGDTEAFF
TGTGCCAGCAGCGTAGAGCACCGGGGTGACACTGAAGCTTTCTTT
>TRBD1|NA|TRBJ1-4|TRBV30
CAWTTGTAIEKLFF
TGTGCCTGGACTACCGGGACAGCTATAGAAAAACTGTTTTTT
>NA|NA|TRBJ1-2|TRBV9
CASSLTAKPPPGYTF
TGTGCCAGCAGTTTGACAGCTAAACCACCCCCTGGCTACACCTTC
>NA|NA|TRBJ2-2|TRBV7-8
CASSLGRRPNTGELFF
TGTGCCAGCAGCTTAGGGAGACGGCCGAACACCGGGGAGCTGTTTTTT
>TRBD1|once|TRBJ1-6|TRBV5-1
CASSPGQGAGPLHF
TGCGCCAGCAGCCCCGGACAGGGGGCGGGACCCCTCCACTTT
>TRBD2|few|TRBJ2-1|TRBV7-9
CASSLALAEYNEQFF
TGTGCCAGCAGCTTAGCTCTAGCGGAATACAATGAGCAGTTCTTC
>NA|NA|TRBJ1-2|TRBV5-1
CASSSGGSHYGYTF
TGCGCCAGCAGCTCCGGGGGGAGTCACTATGGCTACACCTTC
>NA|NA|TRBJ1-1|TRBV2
CASRETGPAEAFF
TGTGCCAGCAGGGAAACAGGGCCCGCTGAAGCTTTCTTT
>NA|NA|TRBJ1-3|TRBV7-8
CASSLENRGNTIYF
TGTGCCAGCAGCTTGGAGAATCGCGGAAACACCATATATTTT